This T cell receptor beta chain came from a study of OX40 agonist ivuxolimab in advanced cancers. Looking at the study overall: Ivuxolimab was an agonistic, fully human IgG2 monoclonal antibody directed against OX40 (CD134), a costimulatory receptor. Intravenous ivuxolimab was administered to patients every 2 weeks at six dose levels: 0.01, 0.1, 0.3, 1.5, 3 and 10 mg/kg. Among the 52 dose-escalation patients, some 20 had hepatocellular carcinoma, some 15 melanoma, 9 renal cell carcinoma and 9 head and neck cancer. The dose-escalation cohort was roughly 87% male with a mean age of about 54 years, ranging from about 20 to 80. Patients were allowed to have had prior anti-PD-1, anti-PD-L1 or anti-CTLA-4 therapy, and approximately 40% of the dose-escalation patients had been treated with checkpoint inhibitors. Three dose-escalation patients achieved partial responses, one with hepatocellular carcinoma and two with cutaneous melanoma. The purpose of peripheral TCRbeta sequencing was to test whether ivuxolimab changed TCR sequence diversity and led to clonal T-cell expansion. The monotherapy dose-escalation portion (N ≈ 55 patients) of the phase I ivuxolimab trial is reported in the paper. Overall results and qualifications from the work: After ivuxolimab, more expanded clones were found on average in CD8+ T cells than in CD4+ T cells. Which antigens the clonally expanded peripheral T cells were specific for was not determined. Low levels of normalized T-cell clonal expansion were also seen in some patients who did not respond. In the 0.1-3.0 mg/kg groups, partial responders had among the lowest normalized peripheral clonal expansion, particularly in CD8+ T cells. At doses of 0.1 to 3.0 mg/kg, clonal expansion of both CD4+ and CD8+ blood T cells was observed from baseline to week 6.

To sequence the TCRbeta CDR3 region, genomic DNA was isolated from the sorted cells. TCRbeta CDR3 regions were sequenced using the immunoSEQ Assay. TCRdb re-hosts the immuneACCESS table, in-frame sequences only. Its copies lack some clones; in the studies checked, an unresolved V gene accounts for under half of them, and the cause for the rest is not known. This sample lists 65,000 to 90,000 clones; about 87% were detected once. Roughly 0.5% of the sample is held by the ten biggest clonotypes. From its cysteine to its phenylalanine, the CDR3 spans 13 amino acids. Solely the CDR3 DNA is kept, with 39 bases framed from the first base. The germline V gene gives CDR1 as KGHSH and CDR2 as LQKENI. V gives up 3 bases and J gives up 4 bases, and the segment between their germline ends measures 9 bases. Patients with a history of autoimmune disease or receiving systemic immunosuppression were excluded from the trial. Peripheral blood for TCR sequencing was collected from all dose cohorts at baseline, on cycle 4 day 1, and on cycle 7 day 1. Samples were obtained from an open-label, multicenter, first-in-human phase I dose-escalation trial of ivuxolimab. Adults with locally advanced or metastatic melanoma, renal cell, hepatocellular, or head and neck squamous cell carcinoma were enrolled in the trial. Before TCR sequencing, CD4+ and CD8+ T cells were separately sorted from peripheral blood.

Concerning this clone: Its antigen has not been determined. Nothing much larger sits one base from this clone, and base qualities are not available.

The sequence joins TRBV18 to TRBJ1-1, with the D gene call left open. This TCR derives from an adult with an advanced solid tumor such as melanoma, head and neck, liver or kidney cancer. Specimen: CD4+ or CD8+ T cells sorted from blood, collected in a trial of the OX40 agonist ivuxolimab. The CDR3 is CASSPGLGTEAFF. The DNA reads TGTGCCAGCTCACCCGGCCTTGGCACTGAAGCTTTCTTT.